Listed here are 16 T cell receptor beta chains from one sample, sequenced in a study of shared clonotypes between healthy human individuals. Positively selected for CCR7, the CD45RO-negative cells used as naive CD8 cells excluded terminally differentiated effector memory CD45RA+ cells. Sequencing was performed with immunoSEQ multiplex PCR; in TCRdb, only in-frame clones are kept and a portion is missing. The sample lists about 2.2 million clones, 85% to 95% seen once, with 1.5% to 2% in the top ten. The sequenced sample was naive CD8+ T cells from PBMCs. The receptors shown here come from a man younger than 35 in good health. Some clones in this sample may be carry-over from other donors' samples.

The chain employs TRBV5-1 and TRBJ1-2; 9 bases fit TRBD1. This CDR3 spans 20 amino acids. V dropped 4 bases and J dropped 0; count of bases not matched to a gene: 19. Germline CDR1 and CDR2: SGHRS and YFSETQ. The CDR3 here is CASSPRTGTGGSSPNYGYTF. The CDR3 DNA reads TGCGCCAGCAGCCCGAGAACTGGAACAGGGGGCTCTTCCCCTAACTATGGCTACACCTTC.

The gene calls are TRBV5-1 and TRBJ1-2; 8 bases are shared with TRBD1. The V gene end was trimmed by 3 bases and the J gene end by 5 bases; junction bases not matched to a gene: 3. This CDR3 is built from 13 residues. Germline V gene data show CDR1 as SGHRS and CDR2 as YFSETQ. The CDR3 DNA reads TGCGCCAGCAGCTCTTGGACAGGGTATGGCTACACCTTC. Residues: CASSSWTGYGYTF.

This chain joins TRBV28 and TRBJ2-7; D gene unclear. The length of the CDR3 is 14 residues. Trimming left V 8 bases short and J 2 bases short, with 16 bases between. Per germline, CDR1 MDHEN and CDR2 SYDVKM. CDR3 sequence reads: CASVPFDVAYEQYF. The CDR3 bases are TGTGCCAGCGTACCCTTCGACGTCGCCTACGAGCAGTACTTC.

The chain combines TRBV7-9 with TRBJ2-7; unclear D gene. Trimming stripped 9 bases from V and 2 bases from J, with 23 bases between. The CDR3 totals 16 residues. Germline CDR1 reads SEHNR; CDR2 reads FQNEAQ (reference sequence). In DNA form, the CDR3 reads TGTGCCAGTTCCCCTGCCCCCCAATCAGGAGCCTACGAGCAGTACTTC. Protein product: CASSPAPQSGAYEQYF.

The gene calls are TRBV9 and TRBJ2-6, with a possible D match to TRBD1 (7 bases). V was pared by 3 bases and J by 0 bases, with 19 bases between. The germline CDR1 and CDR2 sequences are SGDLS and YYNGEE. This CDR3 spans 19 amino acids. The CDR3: CASSGLAGGLPSGANVLTF. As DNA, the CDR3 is TGTGCCAGCAGCGGGTTAGCAGGGGGGCTTCCCTCTGGGGCCAACGTCCTGACTTTC.

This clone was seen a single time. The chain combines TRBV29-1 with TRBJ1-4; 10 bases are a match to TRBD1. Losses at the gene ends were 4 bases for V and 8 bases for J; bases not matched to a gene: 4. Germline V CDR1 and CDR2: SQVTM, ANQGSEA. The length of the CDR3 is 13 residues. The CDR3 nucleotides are TGCAGCGTTGGGGGGACAGGGGTCGAAAAACTGTTTTTT. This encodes CSVGGTGVEKLFF. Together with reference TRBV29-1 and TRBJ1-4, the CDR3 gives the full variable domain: SAVISQKPSRDICQRGTSLTIQCQVDSQVTMMFWYRQQPGQSLTLIATANQGSEATYESGFVIDKFPISRPNLTFSTLTVSNMSPEDSSIYLCSVGGTGVEKLFFGSGTQLSVL.

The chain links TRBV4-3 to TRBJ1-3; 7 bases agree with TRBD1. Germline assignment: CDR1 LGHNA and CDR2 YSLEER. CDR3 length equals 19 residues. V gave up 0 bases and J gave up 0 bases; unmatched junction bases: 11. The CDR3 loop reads CASSQDSVGQTSSGNTIYF. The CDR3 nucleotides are TGCGCCAGCAGCCAAGATTCAGTGGGACAGACGAGCTCTGGAAACACCATATATTTT.

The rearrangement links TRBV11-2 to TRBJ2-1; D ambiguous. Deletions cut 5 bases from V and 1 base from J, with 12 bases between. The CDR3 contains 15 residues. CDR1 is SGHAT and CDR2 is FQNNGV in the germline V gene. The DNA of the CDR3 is TGTGCCAGCAGCCCCGCAGTAGGTTCCTACAATGAGCAGTTCTTC. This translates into CASSPAVGSYNEQFF.

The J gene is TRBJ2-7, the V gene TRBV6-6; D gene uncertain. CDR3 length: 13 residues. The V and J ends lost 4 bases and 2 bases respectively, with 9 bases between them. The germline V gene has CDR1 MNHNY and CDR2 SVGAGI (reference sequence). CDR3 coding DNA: TGTGCCAGCAGTTCTACGGATACCTACGAGCAGTACTTC. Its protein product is CASSSTDTYEQYF.

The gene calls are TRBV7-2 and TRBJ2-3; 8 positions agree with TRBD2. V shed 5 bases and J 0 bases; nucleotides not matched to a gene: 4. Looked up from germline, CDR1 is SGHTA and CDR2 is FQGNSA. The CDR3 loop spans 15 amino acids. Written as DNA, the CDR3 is TGTGCCAGCAGCGTTAGCGGGATCAGCACAGATACGCAGTATTTT. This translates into CASSVSGISTDTQYF.

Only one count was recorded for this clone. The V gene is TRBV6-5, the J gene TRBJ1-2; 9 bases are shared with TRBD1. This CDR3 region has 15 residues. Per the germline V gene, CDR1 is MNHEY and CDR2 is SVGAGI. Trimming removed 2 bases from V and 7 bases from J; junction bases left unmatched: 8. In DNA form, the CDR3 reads TGTGCCAGCAGTTACATCCGGGACAGGGCGGGTGGCTACACCTTC. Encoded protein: CASSYIRDRAGGYTF.

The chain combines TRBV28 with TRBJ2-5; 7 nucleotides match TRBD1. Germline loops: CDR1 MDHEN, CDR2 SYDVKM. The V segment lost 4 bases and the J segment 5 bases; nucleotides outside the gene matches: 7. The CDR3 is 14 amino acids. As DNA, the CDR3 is TGTGCCAGCAGTTACAACAGGGGATCGGAGACCCAGTACTTC. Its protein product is CASSYNRGSETQYF.

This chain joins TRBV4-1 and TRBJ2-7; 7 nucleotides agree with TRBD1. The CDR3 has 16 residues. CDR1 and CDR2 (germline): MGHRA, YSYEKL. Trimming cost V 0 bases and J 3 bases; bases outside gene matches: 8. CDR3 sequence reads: CASSQEWGRQGYEQYF. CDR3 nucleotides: TGCGCCAGCAGCCAAGAGTGGGGCAGACAGGGCTACGAGCAGTACTTC.

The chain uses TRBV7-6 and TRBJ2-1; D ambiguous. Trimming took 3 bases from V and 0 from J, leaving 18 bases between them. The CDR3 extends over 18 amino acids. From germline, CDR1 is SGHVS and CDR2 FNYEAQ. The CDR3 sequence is CASSFPVIRAYSYNEQFF. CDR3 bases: TGTGCCAGCAGCTTTCCCGTCATTAGGGCCTACTCCTACAATGAGCAGTTCTTC.

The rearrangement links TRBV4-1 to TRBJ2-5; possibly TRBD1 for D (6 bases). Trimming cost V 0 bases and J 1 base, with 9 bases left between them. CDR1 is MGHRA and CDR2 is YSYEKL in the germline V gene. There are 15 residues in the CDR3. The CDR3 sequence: CASSQDGDTQETQYF. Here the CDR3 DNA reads TGCGCCAGCAGCCAAGATGGGGACACCCAAGAGACCCAGTACTTC.

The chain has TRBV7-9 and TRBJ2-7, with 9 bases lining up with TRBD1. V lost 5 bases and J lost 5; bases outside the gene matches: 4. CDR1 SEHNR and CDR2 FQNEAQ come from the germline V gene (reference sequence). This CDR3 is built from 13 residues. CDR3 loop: CASSPRDRDEQYF. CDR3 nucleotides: TGTGCCAGCAGCCCCCGGGACAGGGACGAGCAGTACTTC.